One T cell receptor (beta chain) is described in this entry. Possible read error: a much larger clone is one base away. The same CDR3 arises from other DNA sequences in this sample as well. This record comes from a study of shared clonotypes between healthy human individuals. Across the whole study: The cohort comprised a couple of women and a few men. Their ages spanned 18 to 49 years.

The CDR3 contains 13 residues. The V gene's germline CDR1 is SGHTA and CDR2 FQGNSA. Approximately 28,000 T cell genomes (about 0.3 ug DNA) went into each PBMC replicate. Assay used: immunoSEQ multiplex PCR; TCRdb lists only in-frame clones, some missing. Found here are about 450,000 clones, 70% to 80% of them singletons; the top ten hold about an eighth. Donors comprised healthy HIV-negative adults lacking recent acute infections or vaccinations. This TCR came from a woman in her forties in good health. Some clones in this sample may be carry-over from other donors' samples. The J gene is TRBJ1-1, the V gene TRBV7-2, with 7 bases matching TRBD1. Sequencing used PBMCs. The CDR3 loop reads CACRRGLNTEAFF. The DNA for the CDR3 is TGTGCATGCAGGAGGGGGCTGAACACTGAAGCTTTCTTT.